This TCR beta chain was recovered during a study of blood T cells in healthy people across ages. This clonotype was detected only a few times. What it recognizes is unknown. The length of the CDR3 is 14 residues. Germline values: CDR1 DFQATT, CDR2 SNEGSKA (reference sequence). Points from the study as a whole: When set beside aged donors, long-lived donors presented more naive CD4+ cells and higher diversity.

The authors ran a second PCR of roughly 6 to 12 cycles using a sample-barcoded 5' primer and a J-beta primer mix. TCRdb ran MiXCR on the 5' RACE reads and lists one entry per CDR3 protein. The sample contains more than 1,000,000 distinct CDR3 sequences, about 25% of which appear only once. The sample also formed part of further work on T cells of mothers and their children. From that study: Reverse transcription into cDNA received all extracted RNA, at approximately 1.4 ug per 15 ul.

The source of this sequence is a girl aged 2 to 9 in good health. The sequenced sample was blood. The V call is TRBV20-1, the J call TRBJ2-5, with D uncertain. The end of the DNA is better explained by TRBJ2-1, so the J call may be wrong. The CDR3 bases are TGCAGTGCTAGACCGGAGTCCCCTAACAATGAGCAGTTCTTC. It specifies CSARPESPNNEQFF.